The 9 T cell receptor beta chains below all came from one sample that was sequenced in a study of technical replicates of blood from several donors. The assay was immunoSEQ multiplex PCR, and TCRdb's table has in-frame clones only and misses some. This table holds around 69,000 clones, approximately 83% found once. Sequences were obtained from PBMCs. The source of these receptors is a human donor in good health. Some clones in this sample may be carry-over from other donors' samples.

This clone was picked up a small number of times. The V and J genes are TRBV30 and TRBJ1-6, with a weak D call TRBD1 (5 bases). CDR3 length equals 12 residues. Trimming took 7 bases from V and 8 from J, leaving 12 bases between them. The germline V gene encodes CDR1 GTSNPN and CDR2 SVGIG (reference sequence). The DNA for the CDR3 is TGTGCCTCTCGGGACTCTGATTCACCCCTCCACTTT. Amino acid sequence: CASRDSDSPLHF.

The chain couples TRBV2 to TRBJ1-4, with D possibly being TRBD1 (5 bases). V was trimmed by 5 bases and J by 4 bases, leaving 17 bases between them. The CDR3 length is 16 residues. Per germline, CDR1 SNHLY and CDR2 FYNNEI. The CDR3 nucleotides read TGTGCCAGCAGTATTCGTACCGGGACTTATAATGAAAAACTGTTTTTT. Translating gives CASSIRTGTYNEKLFF. The complete variable domain, with remaining parts taken from reference TRBV2 and TRBJ1-4, reads EPEVTQTPSHQVTQMGQEVILRCVPISNHLYFYWYRQILGQKVEFLVSFYNNEISEKSEIFDDQFSVERPDGSNFTLKIRSTKLEDSAMYFCASSIRTGTYNEKLFFGSGTQLSVL.

The chain employs TRBV2 and TRBJ1-5; 9 bases line up with TRBD1. The CDR3 extends over 13 amino acids. Germline CDR1 reads SNHLY; CDR2 reads FYNNEI. V shed 10 bases and J 5 bases; nucleotides not matched to a gene: 6. The CDR3 loop reads CATRDRVDQPQHF. The DNA for the CDR3 is TGTGCCACCCGGGACAGGGTGGATCAGCCCCAGCATTTT.

V and J are TRBV6-1 and TRBJ1-5; D call uncertain. Germline values: CDR1 MNHNS, CDR2 SASEGT. This CDR3 has 13 amino acids. V lost 10 bases and J 0 bases, leaving 10 bases between the germline ends. The CDR3: CATKEFSNQPQHF. CDR3 sequence (DNA): TGTGCCACGAAGGAGTTTAGCAATCAGCCCCAGCATTTT.

The rearrangement joins TRBV2 to TRBJ1-2, with D possibly being TRBD1 (6 bases). V lost 2 bases, J lost 2 bases, and 12 bases lay in between. Germline values: CDR1 SNHLY, CDR2 FYNNEI. The CDR3 sequence is 15 residues long. The CDR3 DNA reads as TGTGCCAGCAGTGAACTGGGGGCGGCCAACTATGGCTACACCTTC. This translates into CASSELGAANYGYTF.

The V and J genes are TRBV27 and TRBJ2-3, with 9 bases aligning to TRBD1. CDR1 is MNHEY and CDR2 is SMNVEV in the germline V gene (reference sequence). Trimming cost V 6 bases and J 2 bases; bases outside gene matches: 9. CDR3 length: 16 amino acids. This CDR3 is CASRLGDRAVTDTQYF. In DNA, the CDR3 is TGTGCCAGCAGATTGGGGGACAGGGCGGTCACAGATACGCAGTATTTT.

The gene calls are TRBV5-1 and TRBJ2-1; 10 bases map to TRBD1. The CDR3 is made up of 15 amino acids. The trim removed 3 bases at V and 7 bases at J, leaving 7 bases unmatched. CDR1 SGHRS and CDR2 YFSETQ come from the germline V gene. The CDR3 loop is CASSSGQGVSNEQFF. The CDR3 DNA is TGCGCCAGCAGCTCAGGACAGGGGGTGTCAAATGAGCAGTTCTTC. Drawing the rest from reference TRBV5-1 and TRBJ2-1, the complete variable domain is KAGVTQTPRYLIKTRGQQVTLSCSPISGHRSVSWYQQTPGQGLQFLFEYFSETQRNKGNFPGRFSGRQFSNSRSEMNVSTLELGDSALYLCASSSGQGVSNEQFFGPGTRLTVL.

This chain connects TRBV12-5 to TRBJ2-2, with D unresolved. Trimming cost V 6 bases and J 4 bases, with 30 bases left between them. The V gene's germline CDR1 is LGHNT and CDR2 FRNRAP. The CDR3 extends over 20 amino acids. In DNA form, the CDR3 reads TGTGCTAGTGGGGAATCATCGCCGATTGCCAGGCTCACCCCCACCGGGGAGCTGTTTTTT. The encoded protein is CASGESSPIARLTPTGELFF. Full variable domain (missing parts from reference TRBV12-5 and TRBJ2-2): DARVTQTPRHKVTEMGQEVTMRCQPILGHNTVFWYRQTMMQGLELLAYFRNRAPLDDSGMPKDRFSAEMPDATLATLKIQPSEPRDSAVYFCASGESSPIARLTPTGELFFGEGSRLTVL.

The CDR3 reads CASSVGTGMNEQFF. The CDR3 region has the DNA TGTGCCAGCAGCGTAGGAACAGGGATGAATGAGCAGTTCTTC. The chain has TRBV9 and TRBJ2-1; maybe TRBD1 (6 bases). Germline CDR1 reads SGDLS; CDR2 reads YYNGEE. The CDR3 has 14 residues. V lost 0 bases and J lost 7, with 11 bases in between.